The clone carrying this T cell receptor (gamma chain) has only a few counts. Its antigen is unknown. Sequences come from RNA converted to cDNA by reverse transcription. Pooled V-gene forward primers with one constant-region reverse primer generated the CDR3 amplicons by multiplex PCR. TCRdb re-called clones from the multiplex PCR reads using CATT. This sample has approximately 40,000 gamma-chain clones, with about 19% found just once. The data stem from a study of Vδ1+ human thymocytes. The study's findings and limits: Highly polyclonal TRG and TRD repertoires with Gaussian CDR3 length distributions appeared in thymus. Around 20% of thymic delta-chain sequences were Vdelta2, with few Vdelta3, unlike blood Vdelta1+ controls.

CDR3 length: 12 residues. J was trimmed by 13 bases and V by 0 bases; bases with no gene match: 9. The germline V gene encodes CDR1 EGSNGY and CDR2 YDSYNSKV. Sequenced input: Vdelta1+ gamma-delta thymocytes from the thymus. As to subset: FACS-sorted CD3+ TCRalphabeta- TCRVdelta1+ TCRVdelta2- thymocytes. This TCR derives from a girl in the first two years of life who had congenital heart surgery. The chain couples TRGV2 to TRGJ1 or TRGJ2. CDR3 nucleotide sequence: TGTGCCACCTGGGACGGGCTCATGAAAAAACTCTTT. Its translation: CATWDGLMKKLF.